This is a list of T cell receptor beta chains from one sample in a study of siplizumab effects on memory and regulatory T cells. Sequencing was performed with immunoSEQ multiplex PCR; in TCRdb, only in-frame clones are kept and a portion is missing. This sample yields around 99,000 clones, of which about 91% are seen a single time; about 0.78% belongs to the top ten. Specimen: Tregs sorted from blood. The receptors originated from a human donor in good health. Each CDR3 is given with its conserved first and last residue. A D gene is named only where the DNA matches it firmly. Only some rows state a clone size, as once, few, many or a class for expanded clones.

j_call	clone_size	cdr3_length	v_call	d_call	cdr3_nt	cdr3_aa
TRBJ1-6	NA	14	TRBV30	NA	TGTGCCTGGAGTGTGGTCAGTCCCAGTTCACCCCTCCACTTT	CAWSVVSPSSPLHF
TRBJ1-3	NA	16	TRBV23-1	TRBD1	TGCGCCAGCAGTCCCCCGACAGGGGCGGTAGGAAACACCATATATTTT	CASSPPTGAVGNTIYF
TRBJ1-2	NA	16	TRBV18	NA	TGTGCCAGCTCACCACCCTCAGGCCAGTTTGACTATGGCTACACCTTC	CASSPPSGQFDYGYTF
TRBJ2-7	NA	14	TRBV6-1	NA	TGTGCCAGCAGTGAACCTAGCGCATCCTACGAGCAGTACTTC	CASSEPSASYEQYF
TRBJ2-5	few	14	TRBV7-9	NA	TGTGCCAGCAGCTTAGCGCGAGAATTGGAGACCCAGTACTTC	CASSLARELETQYF
TRBJ1-1	NA	14	TRBV7-2	NA	TGTGCCAGCAGACAACAGGGCTTGAGTACTGAAGCTTTCTTT	CASRQQGLSTEAFF
TRBJ2-5	NA	15	TRBV10-3	NA	TGTGCCATCAGTGGGGGGGTGGCGCTGTGGGAGACCCAGTACTTC	CAISGGVALWETQYF
TRBJ2-1	NA	14	TRBV29-1	TRBD2	TGCAGCGGACGGTGGGGGGGTTTGACAAATGAGCAGTTCTTC	CSGRWGGLTNEQFF
TRBJ1-2	NA	15	TRBV5-8	TRBD1	TGTGCCAGCAGCTTCCAACAAGGACAGGCGCGGGGCTACACCTTC	CASSFQQGQARGYTF
TRBJ1-4	NA	14	TRBV5-1	NA	TGCGCCAGCAGCACACAGGGAACAAATGAAAAACTGTTTTTT	CASSTQGTNEKLFF
TRBJ2-5	NA	11	TRBV5-6	NA	TGTGCCAGCAGCTTGGAAGAGACCCAGTACTTC	CASSLEETQYF
TRBJ1-1	NA	16	TRBV7-9	TRBD1	TGTGCCAGCAGCCGTAGCCAGGGACAGTTGAACACTGAAGCTTTCTTT	CASSRSQGQLNTEAFF
TRBJ1-1	few	12	TRBV18	TRBD1	TGTGCCAGCTCATTCGGACAGGGAGAAGCTTTCTTT	CASSFGQGEAFF
TRBJ1-2	NA	12	TRBV5-4	NA	TGTGCCAGCAGCTCTTGGGGCAGGTCGGACACCTTC	CASSSWGRSDTF
TRBJ2-1	NA	15	TRBV19	TRBD2	TGTGCCAGTAGTATAGACAGCGGGAGCTCCTATGAGCAGTTCTTC	CASSIDSGSSYEQFF
TRBJ2-7	NA	14	TRBV5-6	NA	TGTGCCAGCAGCCCCAGACAATTTCGGGACGAGCAGTACTTC	CASSPRQFRDEQYF
TRBJ2-7	NA	15	TRBV7-3	TRBD2	TGTGCCAGCAGCTATGACGGGACTAGCAGCGACGAGCAGTACTTC	CASSYDGTSSDEQYF
TRBJ2-1	NA	15	TRBV6-6	NA	TGTGCCAGCAGACTGGACAGATATCCTTACAATGAGCAGTTCTTC	CASRLDRYPYNEQFF
TRBJ2-1	NA	12	TRBV7-8	NA	TGTGCCAGCAGCTTAGTGAGGAATGAGCAGTTCTTC	CASSLVRNEQFF
TRBJ2-3	NA	13	TRBV5-6	NA	TGTGCCAGCAGCTTGGTCGAGGTTAATACGCAGTATTTT	CASSLVEVNTQYF
TRBJ2-1	NA	17	TRBV5-6	TRBD2	TGTGCCAGCAGCTTGTTTCAGGGACTAGCGGGGTACAATGAGCAGTTCTTC	CASSLFQGLAGYNEQFF
TRBJ1-1	NA	13	TRBV5-4	NA	TGTGCCAGCAGCCCCACAGCGAACACTGAAGCTTTCTTT	CASSPTANTEAFF
TRBJ2-5	NA	16	TRBV5-6	TRBD1	TGTGCCAGCAGCTCGATGACAGGGGGACTACAAGAGACCCAGTACTTC	CASSSMTGGLQETQYF
TRBJ2-1	NA	17	TRBV5-1	TRBD2	TGCGCCAGCAGCTTGAGGTACCGGGGACTAGCGGGAAATGAGCAGTTCTTC	CASSLRYRGLAGNEQFF
TRBJ1-1	NA	16	TRBV7-9	NA	TGTGCCAGCAGCTTATCCACGGGGAGGGGCAACACTGAAGCTTTCTTT	CASSLSTGRGNTEAFF
TRBJ1-6	NA	17	TRBV5-5	NA	TGTGCCAGCAGCTTGAGTGGTCGGGGTGGGGAAATTTCACCCCTCCACTTT	CASSLSGRGGEISPLHF
TRBJ1-5	NA	14	TRBV6-5	NA	TGTGCCAGCGTAGAGGAGGCGGGCAATCAGCCCCAGCATTTT	CASVEEAGNQPQHF
TRBJ1-5	NA	17	TRBV5-6	NA	TGTGCCAGCAGCTTGAGACAGAAAGCTTATAGCAATCAGCCCCAGCATTTT	CASSLRQKAYSNQPQHF
TRBJ1-6	once	14	TRBV30	NA	TGTGCCTGGAGAGCCTATCAGGGATTCTCACCCCTCCACTTT	CAWRAYQGFSPLHF
TRBJ1-2	NA	14	TRBV6-6	NA	TGTGCCAGCAGTCCATTTACGAGGGACTATGGCTACACCTTC	CASSPFTRDYGYTF
TRBJ2-2	NA	16	TRBV5-1	NA	TGCGCCAGCAGCTTGGTGGGGCCGGGTAGCACCGGGGAGCTGTTTTTT	CASSLVGPGSTGELFF
TRBJ2-7	NA	17	TRBV12-2	NA	TGTGCAAGTCGCTTAGTGGCGGGAACAAAAATCCCCTACGAGCAGTACTTC	CASRLVAGTKIPYEQYF
TRBJ1-5	NA	14	TRBV28	NA	TGTGCCAGCAGTTCAGGCGCCGAAGGCCAGCCCCAGCATTTT	CASSSGAEGQPQHF
TRBJ2-1	NA	19	TRBV18	NA	TGTGCCAGCTCAACTGTGGTCGGCCGGGGCAGGGAGGTTGAAAATGAGCAGTTCTTC	CASSTVVGRGREVENEQFF
TRBJ1-4	NA	16	TRBV7-9	NA	TGTGCCAGCAGCTTAGGCCGACAGGCTACGAATGAAAAACTGTTTTTT	CASSLGRQATNEKLFF
TRBJ1-5	NA	13	TRBV25-1	TRBD1	TGTGCCAGCAGTTCGACAGGGAATCAGCCCCAGCATTTT	CASSSTGNQPQHF
TRBJ2-7	NA	14	TRBV10-3	NA	TGTGCCATCAGGAGTGAGGGAGGGGGGTACGAGCAGTACTTC	CAIRSEGGGYEQYF
TRBJ1-2	NA	14	TRBV6-5	NA	TGTGCCAGCAGTTACGGGGGCGCAAGAGAAGGCTACACCTTC	CASSYGGAREGYTF
TRBJ2-7	NA	15	TRBV6-6	TRBD1	TGTGCCAGCAGTACCCCGGGACAGGGAGTCTACGAGCAGTACTTC	CASSTPGQGVYEQYF
TRBJ2-3	NA	10	TRBV20-1	NA	TGCAGTGCGAACACAGATACGCAGTATTTT	CSANTDTQYF
TRBJ2-7	NA	14	TRBV7-8	NA	TGTGCCAGCAGCTTAATGTACGACGGCTACGAGCAGTACTTC	CASSLMYDGYEQYF
TRBJ2-5	NA	13	TRBV2	NA	TGTGCCAGCAGTGTGAGCGGTAGTGAGACCCAGTACTTC	CASSVSGSETQYF
TRBJ1-5	NA	16	TRBV7-8	NA	TGTGCCAGCAGCCCCATGGACGGATATAGCAATCAGCCCCAGCATTTT	CASSPMDGYSNQPQHF
TRBJ2-7	once	13	TRBV5-5	NA	TGTGCCAGCAGCTTGAACTACCCGTACGAGCAGTACTTC	CASSLNYPYEQYF
TRBJ2-1	NA	15	TRBV27	TRBD2	TGTGCCAGCCATGTGGGGCGACGCGGGGGCAATGAGCAGTTCTTC	CASHVGRRGGNEQFF
TRBJ2-6	NA	17	TRBV5-1	NA	TGCGCCAGCAGACCGGGACGGGACCCCTCTGGGGCCAACGTCCTGACTTTC	CASRPGRDPSGANVLTF
TRBJ1-1	NA	14	TRBV11-3	NA	TGTGCCAGCAGCCCCGGGGGACAGAACACTGAAGCTTTCTTT	CASSPGGQNTEAFF
TRBJ1-2	NA	16	TRBV27	TRBD1	TGTGCCAGCAGTTTGTCAGGACAGGGATCTAACTATGGCTACACCTTC	CASSLSGQGSNYGYTF
TRBJ2-3	NA	15	TRBV7-9	NA	TGTGCCAGCAGCTTAGGGGATTTTAGCACAGATACGCAGTATTTT	CASSLGDFSTDTQYF
TRBJ1-5	NA	15	TRBV5-1	NA	TGCGCCAGCAGCTTGGACAGTAATAGCAATCAGCCCCAGCATTTT	CASSLDSNSNQPQHF
TRBJ2-5	NA	11	TRBV2	NA	TGTGCCAGCGGGGGGAAAGAGACCCAGTACTTC	CASGGKETQYF
TRBJ2-2	NA	14	TRBV2	NA	TGTGCCAGCAGTGAATGGGGAAACACCGGGGAGCTGTTTTTT	CASSEWGNTGELFF
TRBJ2-2	NA	15	TRBV6-1	NA	TGTGCCAGCAGTGCTCTCTGGGGGCTGGTCGGGGAGCTGTTTTTT	CASSALWGLVGELFF